This TCR beta chain was sequenced for a study of blood T cell repertoires in COVID-19. Trimming at V came to 3 bases and at J to 6 bases, leaving 2 bases not matched to a gene. CDR1 and CDR2 from the germline V gene are KGHSH and LQKENI. The CDR3 has 13 amino acids. A note on this clone: The same CDR3 can be traced to other DNA sequences in this sample.

TCRdb's table, derived via immunoSEQ multiplex PCR, lists solely in-frame clones and lacks some. The sample contains nearly 250,000 clones, 86% of which appear only once. The chain recombines TRBV18 with TRBJ2-1; 7 positions match TRBD1. The sample was peripheral blood. The receptor's source is a woman of 80 years or more with COVID-19, enrolled during active disease. CDR3 amino acids: CASSPAGGNEQFF. The DNA of the CDR3 is TGTGCCAGCTCACCGGCAGGGGGCAATGAGCAGTTCTTC.